The following is a T cell receptor (beta chain) sequence with its context. The antigen is not known. This CDR3 spans 14 amino acids. The germline V gene has CDR1 SEHNR and CDR2 FQNEAQ (reference sequence). Trimming removed 5 bases at V and 4 bases at J, with 12 bases between. The entry originates in a study of regulatory and conventional T cells in RAG deficiency. Study-level points and caveats: In Omenn syndrome, Treg and Tconv repertoires overlapped >85%.

Libraries were prepared by immunoSEQ multiplex PCR; TCRdb keeps only in-frame clonotypes and omits some of them. The table records under 35,000 clones, approximately 90% of them present only once. Another study also made use of these data, one on regulatory T cells. Turning to that study: The primer mix had 52 TRBV and 13 TRBJ primers. Skewed V and J usage and few unique V-J pairs marked patient repertoires, most in Tregs.

The sequencing sample was made of CD8+ T cells sorted from blood. This TCR was recovered from a human donor in good health. The chain has TRBV7-9 and TRBJ2-1; the D is unclear. The CDR3 DNA reads as TGTGCCAGCAGCCCAACCCTGGGGTACAATGAGCAGTTCTTC. Translation gives CASSPTLGYNEQFF.